These 24 T cell receptor beta chains originate from one sample sequenced in a study of T cell responses to AZD1222 COVID-19 vaccine. Profiled with immunoSEQ multiplex PCR; TCRdb holds only in-frame clones, not every one. The profile shows more than 100,000 clones, about 91% of them singletons. Sample: peripheral blood, taken 28 days after the second AZD1222 dose. The source of these receptors is an adult who received the AZD1222 COVID-19 vaccine.

The V gene is TRBV7-3, the J gene TRBJ1-1; possibly TRBD1 for D (6 bases). V was pared by 7 bases and J by 1 base, with 13 bases between. The CDR3 runs to 14 residues. Germline lookup yields CDR1 SGHTA and CDR2 FQGTGA. The CDR3 DNA is TGTGCCAGCACCTGGGGGACACAGAACACTGAAGCTTTCTTT. This translates into CASTWGTQNTEAFF.

V gene TRBV24-1 combines with J gene TRBJ2-2, with D perhaps matching TRBD1 (6 bases). CDR3 length: 13 residues. V was clipped by 9 bases and J by 4 bases, with 11 bases between them. Germline values: CDR1 KGHDR, CDR2 SFDVKD. DNA for the CDR3: TGTGCCACCTCAGGGGATTTCACCGGGGAGCTGTTTTTT. Its protein is CATSGDFTGELFF.

The J gene is TRBJ1-2, the V gene TRBV30, with a weak D call TRBD1 (5 bases). CDR1 GTSNPN and CDR2 SVGIG come from the germline V gene (reference sequence). V gave up 5 bases and J gave up 7 bases, with 17 bases separating them. The length of the CDR3 is 13 residues. This CDR3 is CAWYRSAAFGYTF. The CDR3, as DNA: TGTGCCTGGTACAGGTCAGCGGCCTTTGGCTACACCTTC.

V is TRBV6-2 or TRBV6-3 and J is TRBJ2-7, with 8 bases identical to TRBD1. Germline-derived CDR1 and CDR2 are MNHEY and SVGEGT. The length of the CDR3 is 16 residues. V lost 6 bases, J lost 2 bases, and 12 bases stayed unmatched. CDR3 amino acids: CASSPLPRDRTYEQYV. CDR3 coding DNA: TGTGCCAGCAGCCCCCTACCCCGGGACAGGACCTACGAGCAGTACGTC.

The chain has TRBV5-6 and TRBJ1-4; tentatively, D is TRBD1 (5 bases). Per germline, CDR1 SGHDT and CDR2 YYEEEE. Trimming pared 0 bases from V and 6 bases from J, leaving 12 bases between. This CDR3 is built from 15 residues. CDR3 protein: CASSLGQWSDEKLFF. CDR3 nucleotides: TGTGCCAGCAGCTTGGGACAGTGGTCGGATGAAAAACTGTTTTTT.

This rearrangement joins TRBV12-3 or TRBV12-4 to TRBJ1-1; unclear D gene. Trimming took off 6 bases at V and 11 bases at J, with 19 bases between the two ends. The CDR3 totals 13 residues. The CDR3 protein is CASSLEVSPGAFF. CDR3 DNA sequence: TGTGCCAGCAGCCTTGAGGTGTCTCCGGGGGCTTTCTTT.

This clone was observed a single time. The V and J genes are TRBV4-1 and TRBJ2-5, with 11 bases lining up with TRBD2. Germline V gene lookup returns CDR1 MGHRA and CDR2 YSYEKL. This CDR3 has 14 residues. V dropped 5 bases and J dropped 3; count of bases not matched to a gene: 2. In DNA form, the CDR3 reads TGCGCCAGCAGCGCTAGCGGGGGGAAAGAGACCCAGTACTTC. Translated, it gives CASSASGGKETQYF.

The chain recombines TRBV28 with TRBJ2-2; D gene uncertain. The CDR3 loop spans 14 amino acids. V was cut by 7 bases and J by 5 bases, with 14 bases left in between. Germline V gives CDR1 MDHEN, CDR2 SYDVKM. CDR3 nucleotides: TGTGCCAGCACCACCCTGTTGGGGACCGGGGAGCTGTTTTTT. Residues: CASTTLLGTGELFF.

V gene TRBV10-3 combines with J gene TRBJ1-6; D call uncertain. The CDR3 has 15 residues. CDR1 is ENHRY and CDR2 is SYGVKD in the germline V gene. Trimming cost V 6 bases and J 3 bases, with 12 bases left between them. CDR3 DNA: TGTGCCATCAGGGGGATAATTGGCTATAATTCACCCCTCCACTTT. Translated: CAIRGIIGYNSPLHF.

V and J are TRBV10-3 and TRBJ2-1; D unclear. V was clipped by 1 base and J by 7 bases, with 5 bases between them. This CDR3 has 12 residues. Germline V gives CDR1 ENHRY, CDR2 SYGVKD. The CDR3, as DNA: TGTGCCATCAGTGAGTTAAGAAATGAGCAGTTCTTC. Protein sequence: CAISELRNEQFF.

The chain employs TRBV4-3 and TRBJ2-1; tentatively, D is TRBD2 (6 bases). Trimming pared 0 bases from V and 5 bases from J, leaving 11 bases between. Germline CDR1 reads LGHNA; CDR2 reads YSLEER. The length of the CDR3 is 15 residues. Here the CDR3 DNA reads TGCGCCAGCAGCCAAGATTTCGCGGGACACAATGAGCAGTTCTTC. This encodes CASSQDFAGHNEQFF.

This chain links TRBV30 with TRBJ2-3, with 11 positions matching TRBD2. Germline CDR1 and CDR2: GTSNPN and SVGIG (reference sequence). V dropped 2 bases and J dropped 14; count of bases not matched to a gene: 18. The CDR3 is 16 residues long. The CDR3 loop is CAWSIGTSGPEGQRYF. The DNA for the CDR3 is TGTGCCTGGAGTATAGGGACTAGCGGACCAGAAGGCCAGCGGTATTTT.

The rearrangement uses TRBV24-1 and TRBJ2-2; D is uncertain. Germline CDR1 reads KGHDR; CDR2 reads SFDVKD. V lost 1 base and J lost 5, with 10 bases in between. The CDR3 consists of 15 residues. The CDR3, as DNA: TGTGCCACCAGTGATTTAGACTTCCGAACCGGGGAGCTGTTTTTT. This translates into CATSDLDFRTGELFF.

The V call is TRBV7-9, the J call TRBJ1-1, with a possible D match to TRBD1 (5 bases). The V gene's germline CDR1 is SEHNR and CDR2 FQNEAQ (reference sequence). V lost 1 base to trimming and J lost 4 bases, with 7 bases between them. The CDR3 contains 13 residues. CDR3 amino acids: CASSLGGVTEAFF. The DNA of the CDR3 is TGTGCCAGCAGCTTAGGAGGGGTCACTGAAGCTTTCTTT.

The chain recombines TRBV11-2 with TRBJ1-1, with 8 bases that match TRBD1. Looked up from germline, CDR1 is SGHAT and CDR2 is FQNNGV. V lost 4 bases to trimming and J lost 0 bases; unmatched junction nucleotides: 13. This CDR3 is built from 18 residues. The CDR3 spells CASSSSFQRDRMNTEAFF. DNA for the CDR3: TGTGCCAGCAGCTCTTCCTTCCAGCGGGACAGGATGAACACTGAAGCTTTCTTT.

The CDR3 protein is CSAGTSGTVAAYNEQFF. CDR3 DNA sequence: TGCAGCGCTGGGACTAGCGGGACCGTCGCTGCATACAATGAGCAGTTCTTC. This chain links TRBV29-1 with TRBJ2-1; 13 positions match TRBD2. The CDR3 has 17 amino acids. The germline V gene encodes CDR1 SQVTM and CDR2 ANQGSEA. The ends lost 7 bases at V and 4 bases at J; junction bases unmatched: 13.

This chain joins TRBV19 and TRBJ2-5; D is perhaps TRBD1 or TRBD2 (5 bases each). CDR1 and CDR2 (germline): LNHDA, SQIVND (reference sequence). The ends were cut back, 4 bases at V and 1 base at J, with 7 bases in the middle. CDR3 length: 13 amino acids. DNA of the CDR3: TGTGCCAGTAGTACGGGACCCCAAGAGACCCAGTACTTC. Protein: CASSTGPQETQYF.

The chain uses TRBV6-5 and TRBJ1-5, with D unclear. Germline assignment: CDR1 MNHEY and CDR2 SVGAGI. This CDR3 contains 13 residues. The ends were cut back, 7 bases at V and 3 bases at J, with 10 bases in the middle. CDR3: CASKGGINQPQHF. The CDR3 DNA reads as TGTGCCAGCAAGGGCGGAATCAATCAGCCCCAGCATTTT.

This chain links TRBV29-1 with TRBJ2-7, with D possibly being TRBD1 (6 bases). The CDR3 has 13 amino acids. V was pared by 6 bases and J by 3 bases, with 15 bases between. Germline CDR1 and CDR2: SQVTM and ANQGSEA. The CDR3 loop reads CSVLTGPGYEQYV. In DNA form, the CDR3 reads TGCAGCGTACTTACAGGGCCAGGCTACGAGCAGTACGTC.

This clone occurred once. The V gene is TRBV9, the J gene TRBJ2-1; 11 bases map to TRBD2. CDR3 length equals 15 residues. CDR1 SGDLS and CDR2 YYNGEE come from the germline V gene. Losses at the gene ends were 2 bases for V and 4 bases for J; bases not matched to a gene: 2. The CDR3: CASSVGLAEYNEQFF. CDR3 sequence (DNA): TGTGCCAGCAGCGTGGGACTAGCGGAGTACAATGAGCAGTTCTTC.

In its sample, this clone was seen once. The gene calls are TRBV6-4 and TRBJ1-2; D gene uncertain. Germline assignment: CDR1 MRHNA and CDR2 SNTAGT. The CDR3 runs to 12 residues. The ends were cut back, 2 bases at V and 9 bases at J, with 10 bases in the middle. CDR3 amino acids: CASSDAWGSYTF. The CDR3 bases are TGTGCCAGCAGTGACGCCTGGGGTAGCTACACCTTC.

This chain connects TRBV6-2 or TRBV6-3 to TRBJ2-1; 7 positions agree with TRBD1. V lost 2 bases, J lost 4 bases, and 8 bases stayed unmatched. The germline V gene encodes CDR1 MNHEY and CDR2 SVGEGT. CDR3 length equals 16 residues. CDR3 residues: CASSYEGAYVYNEQFF. CDR3 DNA: TGTGCCAGCAGTTACGAGGGGGCATACGTATACAATGAGCAGTTCTTC.

The chain has TRBV5-1 and TRBJ2-3; possibly TRBD1 for D (5 bases). Per the germline V gene, CDR1 is SGHRS and CDR2 is YFSETQ. This CDR3 has 14 residues. V was trimmed by 4 bases and J by 0 bases, leaving 9 bases between them. The CDR3 DNA follows: TGCGCCAGCAGCCAACAGGTTAGCACAGATACGCAGTATTTT. Translation: CASSQQVSTDTQYF.

The CDR3 protein is CAWIGKNIQYF. Written as DNA, the CDR3 is TGTGCCTGGATAGGGAAAAACATTCAGTACTTC. The chain links TRBV30 to TRBJ2-4; no clear D gene. The V and J ends lost 4 bases and 4 bases respectively, with 5 bases between them. CDR3 length: 11 amino acids. Germline V gives CDR1 GTSNPN, CDR2 SVGIG (reference sequence). The variable domain in full, completed from reference TRBV30 and TRBJ2-4, reads SQTIHQWPATLVQPVGSPLSLECTVEGTSNPNLYWYRQAAGRGLQLLFYSVGIGQISSEVPQNLSASRPQDRQFILSSKKLLLSDSGFYLCAWIGKNIQYFGAGTRLSVL.